The 21 T cell receptor beta chains listed next were all sequenced from one sample in a study of T cells in Graves' hyperthyroidism and ophthalmopathy. It was RNA transcripts that yielded the amplified TCR beta CDR3 regions. First-round RT-PCR of the TCR CDR3 relied on the HTBI primer set. MiXCR, applied by TCRdb to the multiplex PCR reads, yields one record per CDR3 protein. In the table there are a few hundred thousand distinct CDR3 sequences, over 12% of which are singletons. Sequencing was performed on blood. The receptors derive from a woman in her sixties with Graves' ophthalmopathy.

This clonotype has only a few counts. The J gene is TRBJ2-3, the V gene TRBV20-1, with 9 positions matching TRBD1. The CDR3 totals 15 residues. Trimming took 6 bases from V and 2 from J; bases not matched to a gene: 9. Germline assignment: CDR1 DFQATT and CDR2 SNEGSKA (reference sequence). CDR3 DNA sequence: TGCAGTGCGGGGCGCCGGGACAGGGCCACAGATACGCAGTATTTT. This encodes CSAGRRDRATDTQYF.

Note on this clonotype: The junction differs from germline at one of its ends, possibly a read error. CDR3 nucleotides: TGTGCCGGCAGCTTAGGCCGTCCTTCTCCCCTCCACGAGCAGTACTTC. It is translated as CAGSLGRPSPLHEQYF. The V gene is TRBV13, the J gene TRBJ2-7; no firm D call. The CDR3 is 16 residues long. CDR1 and CDR2 (germline): PRHDT, FYEKMQ (reference sequence).

This clonotype was recorded at least ten times. The chain employs TRBV12-3 or TRBV12-4 and TRBJ2-7; 12 bases agree with TRBD1. This CDR3 is built from 14 residues. With 6 bases clipped from V and 5 bases from J, the junction kept 5 bases outside the gene matches. The CDR3 reads CASSHGTGGNEQYF. CDR3 nucleotides: TGTGCCAGCAGCCACGGGACAGGGGGCAACGAGCAGTACTTC.

This clonotype was seen at least ten times. The chain recombines TRBV5-1 with TRBJ1-2, with a possible D match to TRBD1 (6 bases). The CDR3 is made up of 16 amino acids. Germline CDR1 and CDR2: SGHRS and YFSETQ. Trimming pared 0 bases from V and 7 bases from J, leaving 19 bases between. The CDR3 DNA reads TGCGCCAGCAGCTTGGCCCCGGGGGGCCCCGTGAGTGGCTACACCTTC. Its protein product is CASSLAPGGPVSGYTF.

This clonotype was found many times. This chain uses TRBV5-1 with TRBJ2-1; TRBD2 matches 7 bases. The CDR3 is made up of 16 amino acids. The germline V gene has CDR1 SGHRS and CDR2 YFSETQ. The junction had 10 bases not matched to a gene; V was cut back by 7 bases and J by 0 bases. The CDR3 DNA reads as TGCGCCAGCCATGGCAAGGGAGGGATCTCCTACAATGAGCAGTTCTTC. Translated, it gives CASHGKGGISYNEQFF.

This clonotype was recorded many times. CDR3 in amino acids: CASSSPQRGNEQYF. The CDR3 DNA is TGTGCCAGCAGTTCACCGCAGCGGGGAAACGAGCAGTACTTC. V and J are TRBV27 and TRBJ2-7; 7 bases agree with TRBD2. J lost 5 bases, V lost 4 bases, and 8 bases had no gene match. Germline CDR1 is MNHEY and CDR2 is SMNVEV (reference sequence). The CDR3 covers 14 residues.

The sample holds a few counts of this clonotype. The genes are TRBV10-2 and TRBJ2-3; 8 bases agree with TRBD2. This CDR3 spans 17 amino acids. Germline CDR1 and CDR2: WSHSY and SAAADI. Trimming cost V 3 bases and J 4 bases; bases outside gene matches: 12. The CDR3 coding sequence is TGCGCCAGCAGTGATAGGCCTCTAGCGGGTGGGGCAGATACGCAGTATTTT. This encodes CASSDRPLAGGADTQYF.

At least ten counts were recorded for this clonotype. CDR3 DNA: TGTGCCAGCAGCCCTCCCAGATGGCGGGAGGGCCGGACCTACAATGAGCAGTTCTTC. Translated: CASSPPRWREGRTYNEQFF. V usage is TRBV7-9 and J usage is TRBJ2-1; 9 nucleotides line up with TRBD2. The CDR3 totals 19 residues. Germline-derived CDR1 and CDR2 are SEHNR and FQNEAQ (reference sequence). The trim removed 5 bases at V and 2 bases at J, leaving 16 bases unmatched.

A remark on this clonotype: This may be a read error: a much more frequent sequence differs by one nucleotide. This chain joins TRBV5-5 and TRBJ2-7, with D tentatively TRBD1 or TRBD2 (5 bases each). CDR3 length: 15 amino acids. Looked up from germline, CDR1 is SGHKS and CDR2 is YYEKEE (reference sequence). V was pared by 3 bases and J by 2 bases, with 15 bases between. CDR3 sequence: CASSSLTAATYEQYF. The CDR3 DNA follows: TGTGCCAGCAGCTCCCTGACAGCGGCCACCTACGAGCAGTACTTC.

V gene TRBV29-1 combines with J gene TRBJ1-5; D is possibly TRBD1 (6 bases). The V end was cut by 1 base, the J end by 8 bases, with 12 bases between. CDR3 size: 13 residues. The germline V gene encodes CDR1 SQVTM and CDR2 ANQGSEA. The CDR3 sequence is CSVEAPEGEPQHF. The CDR3 region has the DNA TGCAGCGTTGAAGCACCGGAGGGGGAGCCCCAGCATTTT.

The chain combines TRBV18 with TRBJ2-7; weak D call: TRBD1 (6 bases). V was pared by 6 bases and J by 2 bases, with 11 bases between. The V gene's germline CDR1 is KGHSH and CDR2 LQKENI. The CDR3 runs to 13 residues. The CDR3 sequence: CASSNGQTYEQYF. The CDR3 DNA reads as TGTGCCAGCTCCAACGGACAGACCTACGAGCAGTACTTC.

This sequence joins TRBV2 and TRBJ2-2; no firm D call. From germline, CDR1 is SNHLY and CDR2 FYNNEI. V was clipped by 5 bases and J by 1 base, with 11 bases between them. The CDR3 has 15 amino acids. This chain's CDR3 is CASSRDGQNTGELFF. The CDR3 bases are TGTGCCAGCAGTAGAGACGGGCAGAACACCGGGGAGCTGTTTTTT.

The chain carries TRBV29-1 and TRBJ2-7; TRBD1 agrees at 7 bases. Germline CDR1 is SQVTM and CDR2 is ANQGSEA. Unmatched junction bases numbered 12, after V lost 0 bases and J lost 7 bases. CDR3 size: 15 residues. This CDR3 is CSVEDRDRAWGEQYF. CDR3 nucleotide sequence: TGCAGCGTTGAAGATCGTGACAGGGCCTGGGGTGAGCAGTACTTC.

This clonotype was recorded many times. The rearrangement uses TRBV24-1 and TRBJ1-5, with D unclear. The CDR3 consists of 16 residues. V lost 4 bases, J lost 4 bases, and 16 bases lay in between. The germline V gene has CDR1 KGHDR and CDR2 SFDVKD. CDR3 DNA: TGTGCCACCAGTGACCCCGACGCAAGTTGGAATCAGCCCCAGCATTTT. Its protein is CATSDPDASWNQPQHF.

V is TRBV12-5 and J is TRBJ2-5; 11 bases map to TRBD2. The CDR3 length is 16 residues. Germline values: CDR1 LGHNT, CDR2 FRNRAP. Trimming took 6 bases from V and 2 from J; bases not matched to a gene: 8. CDR3 DNA sequence: TGTGCTAGTGGCACTGGGACTAGCGGACTACAAGAGACCCAGTACTTC. This sequence encodes CASGTGTSGLQETQYF.

This clonotype was counted ten times or more. The rearrangement joins TRBV19 to TRBJ2-7; possible D gene TRBD2, 6 bases. The CDR3 runs 15 residues. V was pared by 6 bases and J by 0 bases, with 15 bases between. Germline lookup yields CDR1 LNHDA and CDR2 SQIVND (reference sequence). CDR3 sequence: CASSGEAGFSYEQYF. CDR3 nucleotide sequence: TGTGCCAGTAGCGGGGAGGCGGGCTTCTCCTACGAGCAGTACTTC. The full variable domain, in which reference TRBV19 and TRBJ2-7 provide the parts outside the CDR3, is DGGITQSPKYLFRKEGQNVTLSCEQNLNHDAMYWYRQDPGQGLRLIYYSQIVNDFQKGDIAEGYSVSREKKESFPLTVTSAQKNPTAFYLCASSGEAGFSYEQYFGPGTRLTVT.

The table lists this clonotype with a few counts. CDR3 nucleotide sequence: TGTGCCAGCAGTTTAGCCCTTCTAGCGGGAGGGTCTGGTGAGCAGTTCTTC. This encodes CASSLALLAGGSGEQFF. The rearrangement joins TRBV12-3 or TRBV12-4 to TRBJ2-1; 12 nucleotides line up with TRBD2. V trimming: 0 bases; J trimming: 9 bases; junction bases outside the gene matches: 9. This CDR3 is 17 amino acids long.

This clonotype was detected ten times or more. In DNA, the CDR3 is TGTGCCAGCAGCCCGGGGTACACTGAAGCTTTCTTT. It codes for CASSPGYTEAFF. The chain carries TRBV6-1 and TRBJ1-1; D is unclear. The CDR3 consists of 12 residues. Deletions cut 6 bases from V and 3 bases from J, with 8 bases between. Germline V gene sequence: CDR1 MNHNS, CDR2 SASEGT.

This clonotype has at least ten counts. The genes are TRBV28 and TRBJ1-1; D gene unclear. Per germline, CDR1 MDHEN and CDR2 SYDVKM. Trimming cost V 6 bases and J 2 bases, with 13 bases left between them. This CDR3 has 14 residues. In DNA, the CDR3 is TGTGCCAGCAGCCTCTGGCGCACCAACACTGAAGCTTTCTTT. This gives the protein CASSLWRTNTEAFF.

This clonotype was counted ten times or more. V is TRBV12-3 or TRBV12-4 and J is TRBJ2-6; D gene uncertain. CDR3 length equals 16 residues. Between the trimmed V and J ends, which lost 3 bases and 0 bases, there was a span of 9 bases. The CDR3 reads CASSLGTLSGANVLTF. Here the CDR3 DNA reads TGTGCCAGCAGTTTGGGCACCCTCTCTGGGGCCAACGTCCTGACTTTC.

This clonotype was recorded many times. J is TRBJ2-5 and V is TRBV20-1; D is undetermined. The CDR3 contains 15 residues. Looked up from germline, CDR1 is DFQATT and CDR2 is SNEGSKA (reference sequence). Trimming took 1 base from V and 2 from J, leaving 14 bases between them. The CDR3 loop reads CSARGSYGPQETQYF. The CDR3 nucleotides read TGCAGTGCTAGAGGTAGTTACGGGCCACAAGAGACCCAGTACTTC.